Sequencing of this T cell receptor beta chain was carried out in a study of blood T cell repertoires in COVID-19. The CDR3 extends over 15 amino acids. V lost 1 base and J lost 5, with 11 bases in between. CDR1 is MGHRA and CDR2 is YSYEKL in the germline V gene. Methods used by the authors: Amplifying reference gene primers gave estimates of nucleated cell counts. Repertoires were generated with immunoSEQ multiplex PCR, while TCRdb's copy carries only in-frame clones and drops some. D and trimming were read from the DNA, whereas the V and J calls and clone size are those reported in that table. The repertoire holds roughly 230,000 clones, with approximately 80% as singletons.

The TCR was taken from a woman aged 45-65 years with acute or convalescent COVID-19. The sequenced sample consisted of peripheral blood. V gene TRBV4-1 combines with J gene TRBJ1-4; unclear D gene. The CDR3: CASSQGAASNEKLFF. DNA for the CDR3: TGCGCCAGCAGCCAAGGGGCAGCTTCCAATGAAAAACTGTTTTTT.